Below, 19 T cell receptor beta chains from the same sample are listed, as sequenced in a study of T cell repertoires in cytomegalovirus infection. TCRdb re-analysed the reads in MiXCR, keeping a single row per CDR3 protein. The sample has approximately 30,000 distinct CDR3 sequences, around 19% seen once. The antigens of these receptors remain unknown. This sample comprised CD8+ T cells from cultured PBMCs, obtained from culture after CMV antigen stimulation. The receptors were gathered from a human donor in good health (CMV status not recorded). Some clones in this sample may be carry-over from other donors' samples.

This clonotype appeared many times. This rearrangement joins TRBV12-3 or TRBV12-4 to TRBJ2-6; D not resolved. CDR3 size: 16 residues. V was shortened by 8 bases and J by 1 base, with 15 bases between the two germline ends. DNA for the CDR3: TGTGCCAGCTCGGCCGTTGCCGATTCTGGGGCCAACGTCCTGACTTTC. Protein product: CASSAVADSGANVLTF.

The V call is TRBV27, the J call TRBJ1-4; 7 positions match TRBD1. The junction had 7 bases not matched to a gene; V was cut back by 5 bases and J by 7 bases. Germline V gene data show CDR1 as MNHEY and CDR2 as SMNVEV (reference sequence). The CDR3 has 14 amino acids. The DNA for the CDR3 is TGTGCCAGCAGTCCGACAGGGTCGGCTGAAAAACTGTTTTTT. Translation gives CASSPTGSAEKLFF.

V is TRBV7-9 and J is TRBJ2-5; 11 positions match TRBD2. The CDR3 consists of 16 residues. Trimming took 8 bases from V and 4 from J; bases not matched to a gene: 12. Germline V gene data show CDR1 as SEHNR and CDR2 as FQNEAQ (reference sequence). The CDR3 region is CASSDTSGRSPETQYF. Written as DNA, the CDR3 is TGTGCCAGCTCTGACACTAGCGGGAGAAGTCCAGAGACCCAGTACTTC.

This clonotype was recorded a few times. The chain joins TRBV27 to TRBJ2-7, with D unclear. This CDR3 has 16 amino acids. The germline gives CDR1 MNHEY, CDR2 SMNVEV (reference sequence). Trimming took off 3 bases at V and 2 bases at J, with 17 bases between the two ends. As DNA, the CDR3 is TGTGCCAGCAGTTTTTCCTACCCTGCGGAAGCCTACGAGCAGTACTTC. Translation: CASSFSYPAEAYEQYF.

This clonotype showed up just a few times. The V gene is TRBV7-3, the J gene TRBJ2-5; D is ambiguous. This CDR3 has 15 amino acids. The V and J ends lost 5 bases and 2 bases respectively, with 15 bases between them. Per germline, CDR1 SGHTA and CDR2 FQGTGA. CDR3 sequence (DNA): TGTGCCAGCAGCCCCCTAGGTGGGTTGCAAGAGACCCAGTACTTC. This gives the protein CASSPLGGLQETQYF.

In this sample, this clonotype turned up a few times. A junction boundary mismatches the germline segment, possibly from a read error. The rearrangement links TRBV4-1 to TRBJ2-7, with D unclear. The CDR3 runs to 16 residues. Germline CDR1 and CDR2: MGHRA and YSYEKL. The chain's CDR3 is CASSQDLKYVSHEQYF. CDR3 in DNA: TGCGCCAGCAGCCAAGATCTGAAATACGTCTCCCACGAGCAGTACTTC.

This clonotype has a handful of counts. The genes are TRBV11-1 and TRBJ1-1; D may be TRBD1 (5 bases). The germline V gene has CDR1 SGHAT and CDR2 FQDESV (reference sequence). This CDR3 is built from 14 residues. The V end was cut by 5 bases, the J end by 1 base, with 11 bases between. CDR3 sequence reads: CASSLRDGNTEAFF. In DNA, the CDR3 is TGTGCCAGCAGCCTGCGGGACGGGAACACTGAAGCTTTCTTT. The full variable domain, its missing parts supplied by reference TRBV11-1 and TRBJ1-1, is EAEVAQSPRYKITEKSQAVAFWCDPISGHATLYWYRQILGQGPELLVQFQDESVVDDSQLPKDRFSAERLKGVDSTLKIQPAELGDSAMYLCASSLRDGNTEAFFGQGTRLTVV.

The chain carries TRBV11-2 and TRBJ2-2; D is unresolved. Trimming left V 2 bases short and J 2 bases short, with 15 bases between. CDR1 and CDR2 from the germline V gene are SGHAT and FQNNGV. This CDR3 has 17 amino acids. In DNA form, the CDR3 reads TGTGCCAGCAGCTTAAGCCCCCGTGTCGGAAACACCGGGGAGCTGTTTTTT. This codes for CASSLSPRVGNTGELFF.

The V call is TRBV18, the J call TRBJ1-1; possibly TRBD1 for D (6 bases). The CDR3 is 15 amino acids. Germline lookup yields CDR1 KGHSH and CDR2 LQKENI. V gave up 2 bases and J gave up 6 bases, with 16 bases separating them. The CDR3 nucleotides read TGTGCCAGCTCACCAATCGGTGGGGACATCCCTGAAGCTTTCTTT. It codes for CASSPIGGDIPEAFF.

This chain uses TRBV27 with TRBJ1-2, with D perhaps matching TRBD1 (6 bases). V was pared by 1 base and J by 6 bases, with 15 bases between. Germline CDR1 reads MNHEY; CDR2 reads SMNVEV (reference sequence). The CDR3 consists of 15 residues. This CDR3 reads CASSLLPVGGNGYTF. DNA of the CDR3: TGTGCCAGCAGTTTATTACCGGTGGGGGGCAATGGCTACACCTTC.

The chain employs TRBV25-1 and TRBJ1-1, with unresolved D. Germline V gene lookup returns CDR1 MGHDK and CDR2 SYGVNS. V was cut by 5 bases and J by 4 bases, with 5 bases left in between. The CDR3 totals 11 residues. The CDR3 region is CASSKGTEAFF. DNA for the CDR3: TGTGCCAGCAGTAAGGGCACTGAAGCTTTCTTT.

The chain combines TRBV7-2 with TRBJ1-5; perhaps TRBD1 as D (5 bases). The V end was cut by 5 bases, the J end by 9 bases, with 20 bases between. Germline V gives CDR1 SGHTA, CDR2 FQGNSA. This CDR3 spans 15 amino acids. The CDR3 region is CASSPISGRDPPQHF. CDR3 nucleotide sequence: TGTGCCAGCAGCCCTATCTCGGGGAGGGACCCGCCCCAGCATTTT.

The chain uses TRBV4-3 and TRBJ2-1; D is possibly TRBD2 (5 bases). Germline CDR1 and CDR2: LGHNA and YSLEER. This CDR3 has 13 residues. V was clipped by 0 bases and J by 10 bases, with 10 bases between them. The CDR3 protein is CASSQEGWEEQFF. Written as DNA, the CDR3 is TGCGCCAGCAGCCAAGAGGGGTGGGAGGAGCAGTTCTTC.

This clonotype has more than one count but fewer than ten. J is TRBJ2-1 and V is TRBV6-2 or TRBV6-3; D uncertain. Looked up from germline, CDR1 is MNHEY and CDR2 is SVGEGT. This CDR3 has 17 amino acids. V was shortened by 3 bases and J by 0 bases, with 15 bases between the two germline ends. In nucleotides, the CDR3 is TGTGCCAGCAGTTATGAGGCGTTGAGAAGCTCCTACAATGAGCAGTTCTTC. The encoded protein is CASSYEALRSSYNEQFF.

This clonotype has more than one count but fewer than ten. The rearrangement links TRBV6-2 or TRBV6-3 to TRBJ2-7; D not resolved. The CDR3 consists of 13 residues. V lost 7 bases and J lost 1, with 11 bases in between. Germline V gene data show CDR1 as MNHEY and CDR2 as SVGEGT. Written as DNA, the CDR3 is TGTGCCAGCAAGAGGCCCGGATCCTACGAGCAGTACTTC. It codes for CASKRPGSYEQYF.

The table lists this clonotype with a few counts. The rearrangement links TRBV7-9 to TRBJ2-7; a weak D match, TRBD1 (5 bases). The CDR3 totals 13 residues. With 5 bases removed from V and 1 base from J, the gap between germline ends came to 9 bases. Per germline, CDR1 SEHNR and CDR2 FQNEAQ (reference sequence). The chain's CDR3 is CASSPPGSYEQYF. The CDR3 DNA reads TGTGCCAGCAGCCCCCCAGGGTCCTACGAGCAGTACTTC.

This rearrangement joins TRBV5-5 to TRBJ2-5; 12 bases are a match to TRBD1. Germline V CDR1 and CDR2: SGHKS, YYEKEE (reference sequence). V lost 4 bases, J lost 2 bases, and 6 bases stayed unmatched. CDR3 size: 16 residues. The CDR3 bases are TGTGCCAGCAGCCCCGGGGACAGGGGGCGACAAGAGACCCAGTACTTC. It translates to CASSPGDRGRQETQYF.

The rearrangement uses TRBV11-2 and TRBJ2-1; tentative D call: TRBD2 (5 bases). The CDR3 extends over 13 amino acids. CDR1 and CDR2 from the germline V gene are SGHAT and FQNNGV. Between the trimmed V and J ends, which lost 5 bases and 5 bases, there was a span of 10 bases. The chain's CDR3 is CASSRGLDNEQFF. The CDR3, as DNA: TGTGCCAGCAGCCGAGGACTGGACAATGAGCAGTTCTTC.

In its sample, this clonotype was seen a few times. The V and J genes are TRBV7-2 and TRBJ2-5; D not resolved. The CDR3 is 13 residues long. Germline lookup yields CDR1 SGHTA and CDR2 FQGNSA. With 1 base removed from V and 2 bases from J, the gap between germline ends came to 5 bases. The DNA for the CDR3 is TGTGCCAGCAGCTTAGATCGACAAGAGACCCAGTACTTC. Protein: CASSLDRQETQYF.